These T cell receptor beta chains were read from a single sample in a study of CXCR3-negative and CXCR3-positive naive CD8 T cells. From the 5' RACE reads, TCRdb lists one entry per CDR3 protein and no DNA. Reported are about 48,000 distinct CDR3 sequences; the ten largest clones contain 15%. The sample consisted of memory CD8+ T cells from blood. The receptors shown here come from a human donor in good health. Some clones in this sample may be carry-over from other donors' samples. CDR3s include the opening cysteine and the closing phenylalanine or tryptophan. Each record gives: J gene, V gene, CDR3 protein.

J gene: TRBJ2-1
V gene: TRBV27
CDR3 protein: CASRVGTGDNEQFF

J gene: TRBJ2-7
V gene: TRBV29-1
CDR3 protein: CSVAVTYEQYF

J gene: TRBJ1-1
V gene: TRBV6-5
CDR3 protein: CASSKGGATEAFF

J gene: TRBJ1-1
V gene: TRBV20-1
CDR3 protein: CSASQGALNTGAFF

J gene: TRBJ2-3
V gene: TRBV4-1
CDR3 protein: CASSQRGLAGGLTDTQYF

J gene: TRBJ2-7
V gene: TRBV29-1
CDR3 protein: CSVELGSYEQYF

J gene: TRBJ2-7
V gene: TRBV20-1
CDR3 protein: CSARVGTTYEQYF

J gene: TRBJ2-1
V gene: TRBV6-5
CDR3 protein: CASSSGRINEQFF

J gene: TRBJ2-7
V gene: TRBV20-1
CDR3 protein: CSAYTGGDTYEQYF

J gene: TRBJ2-7
V gene: TRBV7-9
CDR3 protein: CASSLEERVYYEQYF

J gene: TRBJ1-5
V gene: TRBV6-2/TRBV6-3
CDR3 protein: CASSYSTHEGQAAQPQHF

J gene: TRBJ2-1
V gene: TRBV6-5
CDR3 protein: CASSWTRDGEQFF

J gene: TRBJ1-5
V gene: TRBV11-2
CDR3 protein: CASSSGLRQPQHF

J gene: TRBJ2-7
V gene: TRBV29-1
CDR3 protein: CSVGGGISYEQYF

J gene: TRBJ2-3
V gene: TRBV29-1
CDR3 protein: CSVKRGNTDTQYF

J gene: TRBJ2-7
V gene: TRBV5-6
CDR3 protein: CASSLVGGCEQYF

J gene: TRBJ2-4
V gene: TRBV12-3/TRBV12-4
CDR3 protein: CASSGGPPVDIQYF

J gene: TRBJ2-3
V gene: TRBV2
CDR3 protein: CASSERVSGRLSTDTQYF

J gene: TRBJ2-3
V gene: TRBV9
CDR3 protein: CASSDDGGSPDTQYF

J gene: TRBJ2-1
V gene: TRBV29-1
CDR3 protein: CSVYPVGNEQFF

J gene: TRBJ2-5
V gene: TRBV29-1
CDR3 protein: CSVSERGLETQYF

J gene: TRBJ2-1
V gene: TRBV29-1
CDR3 protein: CSVETTGIDNEQFF

J gene: TRBJ1-1
V gene: TRBV27
CDR3 protein: CASSLSEGLETFF

J gene: TRBJ2-1
V gene: TRBV5-1
CDR3 protein: CASSRQGGAYNEQFF

J gene: TRBJ2-1
V gene: TRBV2
CDR3 protein: CASSFYRGRDEQFF

J gene: TRBJ2-1
V gene: TRBV20-1
CDR3 protein: CSARPGNWNEQFF

J gene: TRBJ2-5
V gene: TRBV7-9
CDR3 protein: CASSFWTPQETQYF

J gene: TRBJ2-3
V gene: TRBV20-1
CDR3 protein: CSARDYSAASTDTQYF

J gene: TRBJ2-3
V gene: TRBV29-1
CDR3 protein: CTGENTDTQYF

J gene: TRBJ1-4
V gene: TRBV29-1
CDR3 protein: CSVEDNYEKLFF